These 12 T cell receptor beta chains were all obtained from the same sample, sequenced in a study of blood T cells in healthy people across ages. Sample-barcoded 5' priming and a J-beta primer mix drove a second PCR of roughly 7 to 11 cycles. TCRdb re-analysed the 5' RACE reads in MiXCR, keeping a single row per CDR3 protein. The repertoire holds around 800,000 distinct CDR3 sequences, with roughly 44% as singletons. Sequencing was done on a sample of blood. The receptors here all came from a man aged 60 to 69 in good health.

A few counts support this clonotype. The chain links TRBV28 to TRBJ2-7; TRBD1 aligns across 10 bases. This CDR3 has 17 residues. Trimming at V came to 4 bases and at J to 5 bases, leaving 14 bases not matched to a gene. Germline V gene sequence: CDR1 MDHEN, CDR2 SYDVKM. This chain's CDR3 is CASSSIYRGDRGHEQYF. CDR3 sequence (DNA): TGTGCCAGCAGTTCCATATACAGGGGGGACAGGGGCCACGAGCAGTACTTC.

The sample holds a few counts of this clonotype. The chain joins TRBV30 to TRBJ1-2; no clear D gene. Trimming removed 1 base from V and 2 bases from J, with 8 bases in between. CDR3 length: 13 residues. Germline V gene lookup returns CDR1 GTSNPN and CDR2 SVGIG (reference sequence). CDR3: CAWSAGPNYGYTF. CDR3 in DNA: TGTGCCTGGAGTGCCGGGCCGAACTATGGCTACACCTTC.

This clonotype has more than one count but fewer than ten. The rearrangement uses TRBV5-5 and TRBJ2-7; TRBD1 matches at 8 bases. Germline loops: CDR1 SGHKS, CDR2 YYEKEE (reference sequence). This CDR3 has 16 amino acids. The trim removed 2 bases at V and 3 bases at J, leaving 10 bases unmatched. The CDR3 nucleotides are TGTGCCAGCAGCTTTTCCCCCGGGACAGGATACTACGAGCAGTACTTC. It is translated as CASSFSPGTGYYEQYF.

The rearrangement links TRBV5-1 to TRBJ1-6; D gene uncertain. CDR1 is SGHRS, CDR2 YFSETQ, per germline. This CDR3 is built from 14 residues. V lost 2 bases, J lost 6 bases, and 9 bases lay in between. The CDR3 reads CASSFGVPNSPLHF. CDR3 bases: TGCGCCAGCAGCTTTGGGGTTCCTAATTCACCCCTCCACTTT.

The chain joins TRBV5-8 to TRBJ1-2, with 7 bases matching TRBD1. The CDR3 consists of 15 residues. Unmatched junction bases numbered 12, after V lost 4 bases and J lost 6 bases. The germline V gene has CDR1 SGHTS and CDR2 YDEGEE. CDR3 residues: CASSPGQRFYNGYTF. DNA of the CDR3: TGTGCCAGCAGCCCGGGACAGAGGTTCTATAATGGCTACACCTTC.

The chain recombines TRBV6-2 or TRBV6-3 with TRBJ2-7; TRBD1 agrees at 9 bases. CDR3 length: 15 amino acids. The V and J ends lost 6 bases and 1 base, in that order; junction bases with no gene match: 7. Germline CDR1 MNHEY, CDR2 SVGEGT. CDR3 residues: CASRLPGQGSYEQYF. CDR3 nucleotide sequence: TGTGCCAGCAGACTACCGGGACAGGGATCCTACGAGCAGTACTTC.

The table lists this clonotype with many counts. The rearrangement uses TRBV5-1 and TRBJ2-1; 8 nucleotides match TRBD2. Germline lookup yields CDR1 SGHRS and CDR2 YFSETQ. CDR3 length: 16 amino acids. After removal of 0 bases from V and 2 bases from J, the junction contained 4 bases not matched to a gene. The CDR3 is CASSLGPAGAYNEQFF. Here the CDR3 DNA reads TGCGCCAGCAGCTTGGGACCAGCGGGGGCCTACAATGAGCAGTTCTTC. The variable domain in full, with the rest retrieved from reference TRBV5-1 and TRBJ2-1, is KAGVTQTPRYLIKTRGQQVTLSCSPISGHRSVSWYQQTPGQGLQFLFEYFSETQRNKGNFPGRFSGRQFSNSRSEMNVSTLELGDSALYLCASSLGPAGAYNEQFFGPGTRLTVL.

The CDR3 DNA reads as TGTGCCAGCTCACCCCCGGGACGCCTTTATACCATTGAGCAGTACTTC. Encoded protein: CASSPPGRLYTIEQYF. V is TRBV18 and J is TRBJ2-1, with D perhaps assigned TRBD1 or TRBD2 (5 bases each). TRBJ2-7 matches the DNA end more closely, so the J call is doubtful. CDR3 length: 16 amino acids. CDR1 KGHSH and CDR2 LQKENI come from the germline V gene.

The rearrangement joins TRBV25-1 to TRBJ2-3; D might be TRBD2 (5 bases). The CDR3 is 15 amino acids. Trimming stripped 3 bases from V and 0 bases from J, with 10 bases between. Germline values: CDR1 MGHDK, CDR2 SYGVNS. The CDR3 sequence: CASSDNRRSTDTQYF. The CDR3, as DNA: TGTGCCAGCAGTGATAATAGGAGGAGCACAGATACGCAGTATTTT.

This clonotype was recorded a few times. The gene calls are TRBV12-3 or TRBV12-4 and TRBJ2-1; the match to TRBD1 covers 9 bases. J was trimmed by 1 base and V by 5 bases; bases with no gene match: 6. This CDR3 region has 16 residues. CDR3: CASSPRQGESYNEQFF. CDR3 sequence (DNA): TGTGCCAGCAGTCCCAGACAGGGGGAATCCTACAATGAGCAGTTCTTC.

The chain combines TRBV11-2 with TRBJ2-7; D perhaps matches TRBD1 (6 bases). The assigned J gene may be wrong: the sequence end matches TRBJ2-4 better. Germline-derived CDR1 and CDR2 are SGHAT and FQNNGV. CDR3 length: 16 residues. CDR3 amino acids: CASSLTGSDAKNIQYF. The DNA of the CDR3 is TGTGCCAGCAGCTTAACAGGGAGCGATGCCAAAAACATTCAGTACTTC.

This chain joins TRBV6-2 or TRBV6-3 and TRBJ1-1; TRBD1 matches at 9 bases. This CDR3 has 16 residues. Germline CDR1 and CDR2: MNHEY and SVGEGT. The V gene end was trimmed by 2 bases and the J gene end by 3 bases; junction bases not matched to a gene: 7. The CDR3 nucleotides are TGTGCCAGCAGTTACACCGCCAGACAGGGGGACACTGAAGCTTTCTTT. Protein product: CASSYTARQGDTEAFF.